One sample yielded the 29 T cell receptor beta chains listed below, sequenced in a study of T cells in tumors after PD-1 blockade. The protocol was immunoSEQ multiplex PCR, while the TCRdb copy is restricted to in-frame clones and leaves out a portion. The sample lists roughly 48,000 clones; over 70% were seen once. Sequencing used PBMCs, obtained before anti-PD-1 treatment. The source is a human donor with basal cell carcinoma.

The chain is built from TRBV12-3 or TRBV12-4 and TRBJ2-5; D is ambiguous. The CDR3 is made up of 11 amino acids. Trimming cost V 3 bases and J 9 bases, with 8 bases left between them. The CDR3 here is CASSLGTSQYF. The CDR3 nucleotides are TGTGCCAGCAGTTTGGGAACGTCCCAGTACTTC.

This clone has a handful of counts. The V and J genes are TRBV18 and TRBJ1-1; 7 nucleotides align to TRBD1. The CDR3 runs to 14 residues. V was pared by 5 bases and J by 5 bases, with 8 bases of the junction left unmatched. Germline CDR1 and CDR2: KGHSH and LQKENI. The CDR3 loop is CASSSTTGPTEAFF. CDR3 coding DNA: TGTGCCAGCTCATCCACGACAGGGCCTACTGAAGCTTTCTTT.

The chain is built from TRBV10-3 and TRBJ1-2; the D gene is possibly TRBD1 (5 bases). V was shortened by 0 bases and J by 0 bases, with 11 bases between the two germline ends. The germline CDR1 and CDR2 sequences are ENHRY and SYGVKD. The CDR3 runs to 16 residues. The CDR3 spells CAISESGAYSNYGYTF. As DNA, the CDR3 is TGTGCCATCAGTGAGTCAGGGGCTTACTCTAACTATGGCTACACCTTC.

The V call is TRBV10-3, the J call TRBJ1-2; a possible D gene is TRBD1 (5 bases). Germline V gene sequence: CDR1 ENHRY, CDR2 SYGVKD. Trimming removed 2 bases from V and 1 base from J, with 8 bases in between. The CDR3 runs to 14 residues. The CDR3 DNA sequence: TGTGCCATCAGTGAGCGGGGGTTTAACTATGGCTACACCTTC. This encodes CAISERGFNYGYTF.

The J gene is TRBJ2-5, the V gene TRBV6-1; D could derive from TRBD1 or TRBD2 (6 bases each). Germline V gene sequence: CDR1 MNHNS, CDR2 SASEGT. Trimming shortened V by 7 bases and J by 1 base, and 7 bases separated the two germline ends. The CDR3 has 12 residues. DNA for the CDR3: TGTGCCAGCAAGGGGGGCCAAGAGACCCAGTACTTC. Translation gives CASKGGQETQYF.

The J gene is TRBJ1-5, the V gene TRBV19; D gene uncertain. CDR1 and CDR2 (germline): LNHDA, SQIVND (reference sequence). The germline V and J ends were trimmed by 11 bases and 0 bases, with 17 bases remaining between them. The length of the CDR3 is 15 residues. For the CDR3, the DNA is TGTGCCCCCACTGGCGTCATTTCTAGCAATCAGCCCCAGCATTTT. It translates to CAPTGVISSNQPQHF.

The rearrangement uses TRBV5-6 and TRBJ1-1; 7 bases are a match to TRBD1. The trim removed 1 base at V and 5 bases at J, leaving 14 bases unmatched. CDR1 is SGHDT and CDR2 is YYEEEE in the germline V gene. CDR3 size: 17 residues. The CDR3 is CASSLRTRGTGETEAFF. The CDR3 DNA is TGTGCCAGCAGCTTGCGGACAAGGGGTACAGGGGAGACTGAAGCTTTCTTT.

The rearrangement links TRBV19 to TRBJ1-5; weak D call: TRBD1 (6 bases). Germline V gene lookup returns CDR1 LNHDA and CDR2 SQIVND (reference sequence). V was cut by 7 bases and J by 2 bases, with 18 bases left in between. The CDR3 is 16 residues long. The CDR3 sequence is CASNSVSGTRNQPQHF. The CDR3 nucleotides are TGTGCCAGTAACTCCGTCTCCGGGACACGCAATCAGCCCCAGCATTTT.

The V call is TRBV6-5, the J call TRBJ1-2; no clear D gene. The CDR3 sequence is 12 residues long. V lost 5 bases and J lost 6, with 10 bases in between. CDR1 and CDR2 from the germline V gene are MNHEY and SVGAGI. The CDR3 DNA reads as TGTGCCAGCAGTAATAGGCAGCATGGCTACACCTTC. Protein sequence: CASSNRQHGYTF.

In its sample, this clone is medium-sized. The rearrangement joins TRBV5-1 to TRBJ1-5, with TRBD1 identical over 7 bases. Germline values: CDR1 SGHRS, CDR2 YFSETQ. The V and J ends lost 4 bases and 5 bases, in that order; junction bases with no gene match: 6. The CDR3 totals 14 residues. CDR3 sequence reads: CASSLRGGDQPQHF. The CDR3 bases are TGCGCCAGCAGCCTGAGAGGGGGCGATCAGCCCCAGCATTTT.

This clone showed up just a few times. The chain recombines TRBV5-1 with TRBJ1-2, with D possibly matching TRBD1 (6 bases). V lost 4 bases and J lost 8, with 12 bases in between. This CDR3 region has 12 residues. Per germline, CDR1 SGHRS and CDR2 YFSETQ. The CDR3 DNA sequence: TGCGCCAGCAGCGAACTGGGGGGCGGCTACACCTTC. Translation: CASSELGGGYTF.

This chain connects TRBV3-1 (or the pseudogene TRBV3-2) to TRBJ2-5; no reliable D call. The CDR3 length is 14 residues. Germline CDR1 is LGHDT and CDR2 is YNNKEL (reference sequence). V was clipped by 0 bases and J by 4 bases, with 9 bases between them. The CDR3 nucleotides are TGTGCCAGCAGCCAAGATCAGGTTCGAGAGACCCAGTACTTC. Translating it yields CASSQDQVRETQYF.

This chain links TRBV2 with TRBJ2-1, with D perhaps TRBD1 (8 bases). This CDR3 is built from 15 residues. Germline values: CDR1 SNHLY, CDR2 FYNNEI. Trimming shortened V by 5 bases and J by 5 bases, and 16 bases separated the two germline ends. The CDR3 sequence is CASSSYRGGNNEQFF. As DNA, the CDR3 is TGTGCCAGCAGTTCCTACAGGGGGGGAAACAATGAGCAGTTCTTC.

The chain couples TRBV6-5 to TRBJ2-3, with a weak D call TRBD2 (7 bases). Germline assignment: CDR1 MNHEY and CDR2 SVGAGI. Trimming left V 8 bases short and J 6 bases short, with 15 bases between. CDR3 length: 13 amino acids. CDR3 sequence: CASGRGAGDTQYF. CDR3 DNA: TGTGCCAGCGGACGGGGGGCTGGGGATACGCAGTATTTT.

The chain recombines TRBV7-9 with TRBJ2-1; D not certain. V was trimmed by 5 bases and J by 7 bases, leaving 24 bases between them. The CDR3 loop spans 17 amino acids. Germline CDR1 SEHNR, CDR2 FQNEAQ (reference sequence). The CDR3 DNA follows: TGTGCCAGCAGCCCACAACGCACAGACAACTTCTGGAATGAGCAGTTCTTC. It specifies CASSPQRTDNFWNEQFF.

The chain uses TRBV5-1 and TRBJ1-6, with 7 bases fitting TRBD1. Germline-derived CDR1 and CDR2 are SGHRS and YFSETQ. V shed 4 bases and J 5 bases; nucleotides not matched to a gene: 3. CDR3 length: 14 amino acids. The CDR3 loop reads CASSVTGNNSPLHF. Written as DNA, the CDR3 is TGCGCCAGCAGCGTGACAGGGAATAATTCACCCCTCCACTTT.

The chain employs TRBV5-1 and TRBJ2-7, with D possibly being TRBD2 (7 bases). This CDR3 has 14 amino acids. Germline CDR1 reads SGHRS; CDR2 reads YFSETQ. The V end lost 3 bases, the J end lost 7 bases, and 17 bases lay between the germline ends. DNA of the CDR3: TGCGCCAGCAGCTACGGTGCGGGGGCACAAGAGCAGTACTTC. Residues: CASSYGAGAQEQYF. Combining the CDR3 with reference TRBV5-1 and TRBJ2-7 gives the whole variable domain KAGVTQTPRYLIKTRGQQVTLSCSPISGHRSVSWYQQTPGQGLQFLFEYFSETQRNKGNFPGRFSGRQFSNSRSEMNVSTLELGDSALYLCASSYGAGAQEQYFGPGTRLTVT.

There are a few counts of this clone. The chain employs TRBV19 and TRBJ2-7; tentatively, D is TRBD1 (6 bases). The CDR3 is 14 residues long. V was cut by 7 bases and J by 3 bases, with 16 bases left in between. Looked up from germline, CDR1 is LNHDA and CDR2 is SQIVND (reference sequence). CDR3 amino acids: CASKNAGESYEQYF. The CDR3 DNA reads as TGTGCCAGTAAAAATGCAGGGGAGAGCTACGAGCAGTACTTC.

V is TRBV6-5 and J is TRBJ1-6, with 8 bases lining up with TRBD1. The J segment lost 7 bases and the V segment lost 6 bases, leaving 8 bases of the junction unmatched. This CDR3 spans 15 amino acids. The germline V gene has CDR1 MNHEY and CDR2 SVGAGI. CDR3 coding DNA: TGTGCCAGCAGGACAGTGCAGGGGGCGAATTCACCCCTCCACTTT. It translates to CASRTVQGANSPLHF.

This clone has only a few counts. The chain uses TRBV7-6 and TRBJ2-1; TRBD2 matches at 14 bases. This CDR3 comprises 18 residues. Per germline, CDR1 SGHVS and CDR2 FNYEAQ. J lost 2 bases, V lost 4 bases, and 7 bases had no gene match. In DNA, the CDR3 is TGTGCCAGCAGCTCTGGGACTAGCGGGGGTCACACCTACAATGAGCAGTTCTTC. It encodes CASSSGTSGGHTYNEQFF.

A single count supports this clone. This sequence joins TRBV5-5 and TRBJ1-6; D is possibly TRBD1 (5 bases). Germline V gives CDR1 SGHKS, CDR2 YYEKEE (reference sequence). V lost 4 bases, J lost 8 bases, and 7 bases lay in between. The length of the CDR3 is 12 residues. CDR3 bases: TGTGCCAGCAGCCAACAGGATTCACCCCTCCACTTT. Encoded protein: CASSQQDSPLHF.

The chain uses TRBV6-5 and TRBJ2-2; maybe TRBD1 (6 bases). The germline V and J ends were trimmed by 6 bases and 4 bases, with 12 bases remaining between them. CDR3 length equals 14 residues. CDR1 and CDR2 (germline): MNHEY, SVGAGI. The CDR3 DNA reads TGTGCCAGCAGAAGACAGGCGGGCACCGGGGAGCTGTTTTTT. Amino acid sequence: CASRRQAGTGELFF.

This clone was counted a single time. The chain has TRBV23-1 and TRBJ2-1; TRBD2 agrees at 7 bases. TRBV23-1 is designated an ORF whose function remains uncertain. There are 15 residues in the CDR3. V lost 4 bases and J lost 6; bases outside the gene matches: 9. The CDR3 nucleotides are TGCGCCAGCAGTCCCCAGAGGGGAGGGTTCAATGAGCAGTTCTTC. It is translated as CASSPQRGGFNEQFF.

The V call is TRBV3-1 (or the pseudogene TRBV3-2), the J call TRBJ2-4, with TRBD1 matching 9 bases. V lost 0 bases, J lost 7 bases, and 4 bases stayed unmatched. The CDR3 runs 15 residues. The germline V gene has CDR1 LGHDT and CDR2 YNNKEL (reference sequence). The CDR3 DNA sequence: TGTGCCAGCAGCCAAGAAGGACAGGGGCTGAACATTCAGTACTTC. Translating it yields CASSQEGQGLNIQYF.

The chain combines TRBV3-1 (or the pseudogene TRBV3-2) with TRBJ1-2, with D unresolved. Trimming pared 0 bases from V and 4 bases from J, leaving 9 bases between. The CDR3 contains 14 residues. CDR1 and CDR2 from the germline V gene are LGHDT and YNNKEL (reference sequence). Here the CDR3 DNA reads TGTGCCAGCAGCCAAGATCGGAGAATCTATGGCTACACCTTC. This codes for CASSQDRRIYGYTF.

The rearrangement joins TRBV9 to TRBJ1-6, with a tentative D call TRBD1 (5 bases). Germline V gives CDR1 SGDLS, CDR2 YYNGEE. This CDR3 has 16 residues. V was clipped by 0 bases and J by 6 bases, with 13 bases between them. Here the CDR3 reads CASSVGLGVANSPLHF. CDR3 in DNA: TGTGCCAGCAGCGTAGGGTTGGGGGTGGCTAATTCACCCCTCCACTTT.

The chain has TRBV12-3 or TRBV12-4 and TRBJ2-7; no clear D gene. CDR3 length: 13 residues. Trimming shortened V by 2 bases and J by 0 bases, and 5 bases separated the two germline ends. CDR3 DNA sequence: TGTGCCAGCAGTTTAAGGACCTCCTACGAGCAGTACTTC. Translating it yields CASSLRTSYEQYF.

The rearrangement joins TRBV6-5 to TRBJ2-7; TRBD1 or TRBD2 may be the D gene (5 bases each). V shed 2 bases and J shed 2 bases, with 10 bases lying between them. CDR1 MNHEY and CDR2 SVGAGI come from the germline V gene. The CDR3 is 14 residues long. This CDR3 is CASSYNTGPYEQYF. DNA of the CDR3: TGTGCCAGCAGTTACAATACGGGGCCCTACGAGCAGTACTTC.

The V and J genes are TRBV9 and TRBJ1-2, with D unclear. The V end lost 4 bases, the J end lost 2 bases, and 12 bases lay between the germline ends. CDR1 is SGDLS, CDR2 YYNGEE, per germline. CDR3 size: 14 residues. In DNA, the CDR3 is TGTGCCAGCAGCCAAGCAAGGGAAAACTATGGCTACACCTTC. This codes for CASSQARENYGYTF.